This is a list of T cell receptor beta chains from one sample in a study of beta chain features in type 1 diabetes. Generated by immunoSEQ multiplex PCR, the TCRdb table keeps only in-frame clones and is missing some. The repertoire consists of 350,000 to 450,000 clones, with about 14% occurring once and the leading ten covering roughly 0.035%. The specimen was naive CD4+ T cells from blood. The receptor source for this set is a young man in good health. Each CDR3 is given with its conserved first and last residue. D genes are given only for firm matches. Size tells how often a clone was seen (once, few, many) or the class of an expanded clone, and some rows leave it out.

cdr3_nt cdr3_aa d_call v_call cdr3_length clone_size j_call
TGTGCCAGCAGCTTTGGACCGGAAGGGTATGGCTACACCTTC CASSFGPEGYGYTF . TRBV7-2 14 few TRBJ1-2
TGCAGCGTTGAAGGCAGGGGGCGTCCTGAAGCTTTCTTT CSVEGRGRPEAFF TRBD1 TRBV29-1 13 few TRBJ1-1
TGCGCCAGCAGCCGCCGGGCGCGGGGGGGTGACACCGGGGAGCTGTTTTTT CASSRRARGGDTGELFF TRBD2 TRBV4-3 17 few TRBJ2-2
TGTGCCAGCAGCCAGAGACTAGCCGGCACAGATACGCAGTATTTT CASSQRLAGTDTQYF TRBD2 TRBV7-2 15 many TRBJ2-3
TGTGCCAGCAGTGAACGGTCAGTTTTGAACACTGAAGCTTTCTTT CASSERSVLNTEAFF . TRBV6-1 15 few TRBJ1-1
TGTGCCAGCAGCGCCAGAAACGTAAACAATGAGCAGTTCTTC CASSARNVNNEQFF . TRBV9 14 . TRBJ2-1
TGTGCCAGCAGCTCCTACACAGATACGCAGTATTTT CASSSYTDTQYF . TRBV7-2 12 . TRBJ2-3
TGTGCCAGTCACGACCTTCGTGAGCAGTTCTTC CASHDLREQFF . TRBV27 11 . TRBJ2-1
TGTGCCAGCAGCTTAAGCGGGAGTAGCCAAAGCTCCTACAATGAGCAGTTCTTC CASSLSGSSQSSYNEQFF TRBD2 TRBV5-4 18 . TRBJ2-1
TGTGCCAGCAGCTTATCCGGCAATACGCAGTATTTT CASSLSGNTQYF . TRBV7-2 12 few TRBJ2-3
TGTGCCAGCAGCTTAGCTCCGGCACCCCAAGAGACCCAGTACTTC CASSLAPAPQETQYF . TRBV7-9 15 . TRBJ2-5
TGTGCCAGCAGCTTGGGGAAATCAGATACGCAGTATTTT CASSLGKSDTQYF . TRBV7-2 13 few TRBJ2-3
TGTGCCAGCATCCGGGTCATCACAGATACGCAGTATTTT CASIRVITDTQYF . TRBV7-8 13 few TRBJ2-3
TGTGCCAGCAGACCAACTAGTGGACTTTACAATGAGCAGTTCTTC CASRPTSGLYNEQFF . TRBV11-2 15 . TRBJ2-1
TGTGCCAGCACCGAATATTATAGCAATCAGCCCCAGCATTTT CASTEYYSNQPQHF . TRBV7-2 14 few TRBJ1-5
TGTGCCAGCAGCCAGGGTCTAGCGCGCACCGGGGAGCTGTTTTTT CASSQGLARTGELFF . TRBV4-2 15 few TRBJ2-2
TGCAGCGTTGAAGACGGGGTTGGCTATGGCTACACCTTC CSVEDGVGYGYTF . TRBV29-1 13 . TRBJ1-2
TGCGCCAGCAGCCCCTCGTACCAAGAGACCCAGTACTTC CASSPSYQETQYF . TRBV5-1 13 . TRBJ2-5
TGTGCCAGTAGTACCACAGGGGCAGATACGCAGTATTTT CASSTTGADTQYF TRBD1 TRBV19 13 . TRBJ2-3
TGTGCCAGCAGTGTTGGGACAGCCTACCAAGAGACCCAGTACTTC CASSVGTAYQETQYF TRBD1 TRBV25-1 15 . TRBJ2-5
TGTGCCAGCAGCGCGGGACGCTCGGGCGTACTGAACACTGAAGCTTTCTTT CASSAGRSGVLNTEAFF . TRBV9 17 . TRBJ1-1
TGCAGCTATCTGAACCTGACTAGCACAGATACGCAGTATTTT CSYLNLTSTDTQYF . TRBV29-1 14 . TRBJ2-3
TGTGCCAGCAGCCTAGACCCACAGGGTAGAAACTATGGCTACACCTTC CASSLDPQGRNYGYTF . TRBV7-9 16 few TRBJ1-2
TGTGCCTGGAGTGTAGGGGGATCGGATCAGCCCCAGCATTTT CAWSVGGSDQPQHF . TRBV30 14 . TRBJ1-5
TGCGCCAGCAGCGCGACAGTCTATGGCTACACCTTC CASSATVYGYTF . TRBV5-1 12 few TRBJ1-2
TGTGCCAGCAGTGAGTTAGTGTCGAACCGGGGAAACACCATATATTTT CASSELVSNRGNTIYF . TRBV25-1 16 few TRBJ1-3
TGCGCCAGCAGCCAAGATTGGGTATCTCGGCAGGGGGCACATGGCTACACCTTC CASSQDWVSRQGAHGYTF TRBD1 TRBV4-3 18 . TRBJ1-2
TGCAGCGTTGGAGCGGGGAATATCAACGGGGAGCTGTTTTTT CSVGAGNINGELFF TRBD2 TRBV29-1 14 few TRBJ2-2
TGTGCCACCGCCAAGAAGGAGACCCAGTACTTC CATAKKETQYF . TRBV10-3 11 . TRBJ2-5
TGCGCCAGCAGCCAAGTACGAGGGAGGAACACTGAAGCTTTCTTT CASSQVRGRNTEAFF . TRBV4-1 15 . TRBJ1-1
TGCAGCGGAGGAGGGAGGCAAGAGACCCAGTACTTC CSGGGRQETQYF . TRBV29-1 12 few TRBJ2-5
TGTGCCAGCAGCCGGGGGTTCGAGACCCAGTACTTC CASSRGFETQYF . TRBV11-2 12 few TRBJ2-5
TGCGCCAGCAGCCAAGATTTCGGGGGGGCAGATACGCAGTATTTT CASSQDFGGADTQYF TRBD2 TRBV4-3 15 . TRBJ2-3
TGTGCCACCAGCAGGGACCCGACCGGGGAGCTGTTTTTT CATSRDPTGELFF . TRBV15 13 . TRBJ2-2
TGTGCCAGCAGCCAACACCCGACAGGGGTAGGCACTGAAGCTTTCTTT CASSQHPTGVGTEAFF TRBD1 TRBV14 16 few TRBJ1-1
TGCAGCGCGCGGACAGGTGGCTCTGGGGCCAACGTCCTGACTTTC CSARTGGSGANVLTF TRBD1 TRBV29-1 15 . TRBJ2-6
TGTGCCAGCAGAAAGACTAGTTATACTTACAATGAGCAGTTCTTC CASRKTSYTYNEQFF . TRBV6-5 15 . TRBJ2-1
TGTGCCAGCAGCCTACAGCCACTTCCTGCCTATGGCTACACCTTC CASSLQPLPAYGYTF . TRBV7-6 15 . TRBJ1-2
TGTGCCAGCAGCTTAGCGGGAGTGTCCTACAATGAGCAGTTCTTC CASSLAGVSYNEQFF . TRBV7-9 15 . TRBJ2-1
TGCAGCGTTGAAGATGGCACAGGGGGGCAGCCCCAGCATTTT CSVEDGTGGQPQHF TRBD1 TRBV29-1 14 few TRBJ1-5